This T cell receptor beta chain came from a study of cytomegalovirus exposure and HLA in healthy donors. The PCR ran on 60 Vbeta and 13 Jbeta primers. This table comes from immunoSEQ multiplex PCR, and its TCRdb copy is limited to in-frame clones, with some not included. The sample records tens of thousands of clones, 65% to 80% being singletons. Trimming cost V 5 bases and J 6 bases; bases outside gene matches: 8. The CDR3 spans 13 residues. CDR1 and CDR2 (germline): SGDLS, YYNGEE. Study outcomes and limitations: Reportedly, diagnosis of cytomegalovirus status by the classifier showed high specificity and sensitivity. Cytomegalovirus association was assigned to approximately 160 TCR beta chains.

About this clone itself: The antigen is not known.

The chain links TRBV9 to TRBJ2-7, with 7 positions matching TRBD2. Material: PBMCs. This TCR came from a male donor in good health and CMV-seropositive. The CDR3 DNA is TGTGCCAGCAGTTTTATTGGGGGGGGCGAGCAGTACTTC. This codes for CASSFIGGGEQYF. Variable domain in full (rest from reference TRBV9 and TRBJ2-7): DSGVTQTPKHLITATGQRVTLRCSPRSGDLSVYWYQQSLDQGLQFLIQYYNGEERAKGNILERFSAQQFPDLHSELNLSSLELGDSALYFCASSFIGGGEQYFGPGTRLTVT.